A selection of T cell receptor beta chains follows, all from one sample in a study of blood T cell repertoires in COVID-19. Libraries were prepared by immunoSEQ multiplex PCR; TCRdb keeps only in-frame clonotypes and omits some of them. The sample has roughly 410,000 clones, around 91% seen once. Sequencing input: peripheral blood. The receptors shown here come from a middle-aged woman with COVID-19, enrolled during active disease. Both conserved end residues are part of each CDR3. Each record gives: D gene, V gene, J gene, clone size, CDR3 DNA, CDR3 protein. D genes are given only for firm matches. Not all rows give a size; the values are once, few, many and, for expanded clones, a class.

>TRBD2|TRBV7-2|TRBJ2-2|.
TGTGCCAGCGCACTAGCGGACTTGAACACCGGGGAGCTGTTTTTT
CASALADLNTGELFF
>TRBD1|TRBV18|TRBJ1-2|.
TGTGCCAGCTCACCACCGGTGACAGGGGCGAGGGGCTACACCTTC
CASSPPVTGARGYTF
>.|TRBV28|TRBJ1-3|.
TGTGCCAGCAGTTTACCCGTTTACTCTGGAAACACCATATATTTT
CASSLPVYSGNTIYF
>TRBD1|TRBV6-2/TRBV6-3|TRBJ2-7|.
TGTGCCAGCAGCGACCCGGGGACAGGGGACACCTACGAGCAGTACTTC
CASSDPGTGDTYEQYF
>.|TRBV4-3|TRBJ1-6|.
TGCGCCAGCAGCCAAGATGGCCCACCCCTCCACTTT
CASSQDGPPLHF
>TRBD1|TRBV24-1|TRBJ1-5|.
TGTGCCACCAGTGACCCGGGAGAGGGGGCGCCCCAGCATTTT
CATSDPGEGAPQHF
>TRBD1|TRBV19|TRBJ1-5|.
TGTGCCAGTAGCCCTGGACAGGGATTGTATCAGCCCCAGCATTTT
CASSPGQGLYQPQHF
>.|TRBV9|TRBJ1-5|.
TGTGCCAGCAGCCCTACCGGGAGCAATCAGCCCCAGCATTTT
CASSPTGSNQPQHF
>TRBD1|TRBV27|TRBJ1-2|.
TGTGCCAGCAGTTTATCAGGCCAGGGGGAATACTATGGCTACACCTTC
CASSLSGQGEYYGYTF
>TRBD1|TRBV6-6|TRBJ2-7|.
TGTGCCAGCAGTCCGCGACAGGGAACCTACGAGCAGTACTTC
CASSPRQGTYEQYF
>.|TRBV12-3/TRBV12-4|TRBJ1-1|.
TGTGCCAGCGGAGGGTTGATGAACACTGAAGCTTTCTTT
CASGGLMNTEAFF
>TRBD1|TRBV18|TRBJ2-2|.
TGTGCCAGCTCACCACTGGGACAGGGGAATGCCGGGGAGCTGTTTTTT
CASSPLGQGNAGELFF
>.|TRBV9|TRBJ1-1|.
TGTGCCAGCAGCGTAGAAGGACACATGAACACTGAAGCTTTCTTT
CASSVEGHMNTEAFF
>TRBD1|TRBV6-2/TRBV6-3|TRBJ2-5|.
TGTGCCAGCAGTTACATGGACAGGTCCAAGTACTTC
CASSYMDRSKYF
>.|TRBV27|TRBJ1-2|.
TGTGCCAGCAGTCACGACGGGGACTACTATGGCTACACCTTC
CASSHDGDYYGYTF
>.|TRBV6-2/TRBV6-3|TRBJ2-7|.
TGTGCCAGCAGTTACTCGGACACCTACGAGCAGTACTTC
CASSYSDTYEQYF
>.|TRBV6-5|TRBJ1-4|once
TGTGCCAGCAGTTACTCGCGCGTAGCTAATGAAAAACTGTTTTTT
CASSYSRVANEKLFF
>TRBD1|TRBV5-1|TRBJ2-5|.
TGCGCCAGCAGCTTGGACAGGGGCATCGGGGAGACCCAGTACTTC
CASSLDRGIGETQYF
>.|TRBV24-1|TRBJ1-1|.
TGTGCCACCAGCTCCACGGGGAACGTTGAAGCTTTCTTT
CATSSTGNVEAFF
>TRBD1|TRBV19|TRBJ1-2|.
TGTGCCAGTACCCAACCGGGACAGGGGTTCAACTATGGCTACACCTTC
CASTQPGQGFNYGYTF
>TRBD1|TRBV19|TRBJ1-4|.
TGTGCCAGTAGACCTTCCGGGACAGGGGATGAAAAACTGTTTTTT
CASRPSGTGDEKLFF
>.|TRBV7-9|TRBJ1-6|.
TGTGCCAGCAGCTTAGGATCACACGATTATAATTCACCCCTCCACTTT
CASSLGSHDYNSPLHF
>.|TRBV21-1|TRBJ1-5|.
TGTGCCAGCAGCAAAGCGAGGGGACAGCCTAGCAATCAGCCCCAGCATTTT
CASSKARGQPSNQPQHF
>TRBD2|TRBV4-2|TRBJ2-7|.
TGTGCCAGCAGCCAAGATCGAATGAGGAGAGCTAGCGGGGGGACACTACTCCTACACGAGCAGTACTTC
CASSQDRMRRASGGTLLLHEQYF
>TRBD2|TRBV3-1/TRBV3-2|TRBJ2-2|.
TGTGCCAGCAGCCGGGCTAGCGGGGGCACCGGGGAGCTGTTTTTT
CASSRASGGTGELFF
>.|TRBV9|TRBJ2-7|.
TGTGCCAGCAGCGTCTCCCGCCAGGGTAACGAGCAGTACTTC
CASSVSRQGNEQYF
>TRBD2|TRBV13|TRBJ2-3|once
TGTGCCAGCAGCTCCGACGCGGGGGGGATCACAGATACGCAGTATTTT
CASSSDAGGITDTQYF
>.|TRBV11-2|TRBJ2-7|once
TGTGCCAGCAGCCTAAACGTAGGGGTGTACGAGCAGTACTTC
CASSLNVGVYEQYF
>TRBD1|TRBV5-1|TRBJ1-5|.
TGCGCCAGCAGCTTGGACAGGGGGCTGGGGCAGCCCCAGCATTTT
CASSLDRGLGQPQHF
>TRBD1|TRBV30|TRBJ1-6|.
TGTGCCTGGATGGGACAGTCCAATAATTCACCCCTCCACTTT
CAWMGQSNNSPLHF
>.|TRBV29-1|TRBJ1-2|.
TGCAGCGTTGAGTCCAGGTCTAACTATGGCTACACCTTC
CSVESRSNYGYTF
>.|TRBV6-5|TRBJ2-7|.
TGTGCCAGCGGGAGCGCCTACGAGCAGTACTTC
CASGSAYEQYF
>.|TRBV6-5|TRBJ1-2|.
TGTGCCAGCAATAATGAGGGATACTATGGCTACACCTTC
CASNNEGYYGYTF
>.|TRBV5-1|TRBJ2-1|once
TGCGCCAGCAGCTTGGCTGGACGAGCGGGCGACAATGAGCAGTTCTTC
CASSLAGRAGDNEQFF
>.|TRBV18|TRBJ1-1|.
TGTGCCAGCTCACCACCGAGTGGCACTGAAGCTTTCTTT
CASSPPSGTEAFF
>.|TRBV6-2/TRBV6-3|TRBJ1-1|.
TGTGCCAGCAGTTGGAGGGCCAGAGACACTGAAGCTTTCTTT
CASSWRARDTEAFF
>.|TRBV18|TRBJ1-1|.
TGTGCCAGCCGGGGCAGAGTCGGGGGGGACACTGAAGCTTTCTTT
CASRGRVGGDTEAFF
>TRBD1|TRBV5-1|TRBJ1-2|.
TGCGCCAGCAGCTTGGGGACAGGGCTCCTCGGCTACACCTTC
CASSLGTGLLGYTF
>.|TRBV16|TRBJ1-1|.
TGTGCCAGCAGCCAGAGCGGACAGCTCATGAACACTGAAGCTTTCTTT
CASSQSGQLMNTEAFF
>.|TRBV29-1|TRBJ1-1|.
TGTAGCGTTGGGGGGGGATGGAGCACTGAAGCTTTCTTT
CSVGGGWSTEAFF
>TRBD2|TRBV7-8|TRBJ2-3|.
TGTGCCAGCAGCCCGCTTTTGGGGGGGACCACAGATACGCAGTATTTT
CASSPLLGGTTDTQYF
>TRBD1|TRBV30|TRBJ2-7|.
TGTGCCTGGAGTGCGTTTGGGGCAGGGGGCTCCTACGAGCAGTACTTC
CAWSAFGAGGSYEQYF
>TRBD1|TRBV5-1|TRBJ1-1|.
TGCGCCAGCAGCCAGCAGGGGGGAGACACTGAAGCTTTCTTT
CASSQQGGDTEAFF
>.|TRBV2|TRBJ1-5|.
TGTGCCAGCAGCGACAGGACAGTTCGTCAGCCCCAGCATTTT
CASSDRTVRQPQHF
>.|TRBV13|TRBJ1-1|.
TGTGCCAGCAGCCAAACAGGACCCTTTATGAACACTGAAGCTTTCTTT
CASSQTGPFMNTEAFF
>TRBD1|TRBV5-1|TRBJ1-1|.
TGCGCCAGCAGCCAAAACGGACAGGGGAACACTGAAGCTTTCTTT
CASSQNGQGNTEAFF
>TRBD1|TRBV4-3|TRBJ1-2|.
TGCGCCAGCAGCCAGCCGGGACAGGGCTCCTATGGCTACACCTTC
CASSQPGQGSYGYTF
>.|TRBV18|TRBJ2-7|.
TGTGCCAGCTCACCACCGTCTCGCGGCAGTTACGAGCAGTACTTC
CASSPPSRGSYEQYF
>.|TRBV28|TRBJ2-4|.
TGTGCCAGCAGTCAGGGTCCAGAGTCAGACATTCAGTACTTC
CASSQGPESDIQYF
>.|TRBV11-1|TRBJ1-3|.
TGTGCCAGCAGCTTTTCATCTGGAAACACCATATATTTT
CASSFSSGNTIYF
>.|TRBV19|TRBJ1-6|.
TGTGCCAGTAGTATACCAGGGGAAAGTGGACCCCTCCACTTT
CASSIPGESGPLHF
>TRBD2|TRBV5-1|TRBJ2-1|.
TGCGCCAGCAGCTTGGCCTTTAGCGGGGGGCCCCCTGAGGGCAATGAGCAGTTCTTC
CASSLAFSGGPPEGNEQFF
>TRBD1|TRBV7-9|TRBJ1-2|.
TGTGCCAGCAGCCCCACGGGACAGGGGAACTATGGCTACACCTTC
CASSPTGQGNYGYTF
>.|TRBV7-8|TRBJ2-5|.
TGTGCCAGCAGCGGCCTGGGGGGCCAAGAGACCCAGTACTTC
CASSGLGGQETQYF
>.|TRBV18|TRBJ2-7|.
TGTGCCAGCTCATCAAAATACGAGCAGTACTTC
CASSSKYEQYF
>TRBD1|TRBV7-2|TRBJ1-2|.
TGTGCCAGCAGCCAAAGGACAGGGTTCGGCTACACCTTC
CASSQRTGFGYTF